The rows below give T cell receptor beta chains drawn from one sample of a study of cytomegalovirus exposure and HLA in healthy donors. Only in-frame clones appear in the TCRdb table, and some are missing; sequencing was by immunoSEQ multiplex PCR. The sample holds about 120,000 clones, about 11% seen once. The sequenced sample consisted of PBMCs. These receptors were taken from a woman between 18 and 29 years old in good health and CMV-seropositive. Both conserved end residues are part of each CDR3.

V,CDR3
TRBV15,CATSRAGDPYEQYF
TRBV7-6,CASSQGQGLGNTIYF
TRBV7-7,CASSRDLSTYNEQFF
TRBV19,CSSGGQVNTEAFF
TRBV7-2,CASSLKGLDYGYTF
TRBV4-2,CASSQDPSGIYNEQFF
TRBV4-1,CASSLNSGKNTEAFF
TRBV6-6,CASSYAMRNTEAFF
TRBV19,CASSMFRAETQYF
TRBV28,CASISPPGLAGGRGELFF
TRBV11-3,CASQPVTGPQETQYF
TRBV29-1,CSVEGLTPGGKLFF
TRBV28,CASSLGGEQFF
TRBV7-6,CASSLTSGRLDNEQFF
TRBV28,CASSKAGVKIWYF
TRBV19,CASSRGLAGNNEQFF
TRBV7-8,CASSLNRVSGRAPSPTDTQYF
TRBV29-1,CSVGGGTNQPQHF
TRBV28,CASSPRGALNTEAFF
TRBV30,CAWSVGEGGGYTF
TRBV7-3,CASSLISGDTQYF
TRBV25-1,CASSVVSSYNEQFF
TRBV4-1,CASSQVDMGLAGVHEQFF
TRBV29-1,CSVKPGQGQETQYF
TRBV28,CASSLALKNIQYF
TRBV10-1,CASSTGTPSYEQYF
TRBV4-2,CASSAWEAGRDEQFF
TRBV30,CAWTPSTGGFNQPQHF
TRBV29-1,CSVGGLGGTEAFF
TRBV2,CASTVGSQETQYF
TRBV15,CATSRDVGLKREKAFF
TRBV10-3,CAISEDSGSYEQYF
TRBV29-1,CSVEDQVDTQYF